This TCR beta chain was captured by sequencing in a study of shared clonotypes between healthy human individuals. Deep was the level used in running the assay. Using immunoSEQ multiplex PCR, the repertoire was profiled, and TCRdb retains in-frame clones only, with some absent. Of 2 million to 2.5 million clones listed, approximately 95% were seen once; the top ten hold 0.35% to 0.5%. V gave up 1 base and J gave up 4 bases; unmatched junction bases: 1. This CDR3 region has 15 residues. Per germline, CDR1 SGHNT and CDR2 YYREEE (reference sequence). This clone was counted a few times. Antigen unknown. A CD45RA-negative memory subset and a CD45RA+ naive subset were separated from the CD4+ cells. Findings and limits, study-wide: The researchers took only blood, and tissue repertoires probably look different.

The sequence was obtained from a young man in good health. Some clones in this sample may be carry-over from other donors' samples. The source material was naive CD4+ T cells from PBMCs. The sample's subset: CD45RA+ positively selected. This chain links TRBV5-4 with TRBJ2-3, with 12 bases lining up with TRBD2. CDR3 sequence (DNA): TGTGCCAGCAGCTTGTCTAGCGGGAGGGCAGATACGCAGTATTTT. The encoded protein is CASSLSSGRADTQYF.